This is a list of T cell receptor beta chains from one sample in a study of CD8 T cells in Susac syndrome. TCRdb re-analysed the immunoSEQ multiplex PCR reads in MiXCR, keeping a single row per CDR3 protein. The sample records about 200,000 distinct CDR3 sequences, 85% to 95% being singletons. Sequenced: CD4+ T cells from PBMCs. Receptors were obtained from a human donor in good health. Each CDR3 is given with its conserved first and last residue. D genes are given only for firm matches. Size values are once, few and many counts, or a class for expanded clones, and some rows have none.

NA TRBJ2-1 NA TRBV5-4 CATRLAGFDEQFF TGTGCTACCAGGCTAGCTGGTTTCGATGAGCAGTTCTTC
NA TRBJ2-2 TRBD1 TRBV28 CASSSGGADTGELFF TGTGCCAGCAGTTCAGGGGGCGCAGACACCGGGGAGCTGTTTTTT
once TRBJ2-2 NA TRBV7-2 CATAQGGTGELFF TGTGCCACGGCTCAGGGGGGAACCGGGGAGCTGTTTTTT
once TRBJ2-1 NA TRBV7-2 CASSLEQGLYNEQFF TGTGCCAGCAGCTTAGAACAGGGACTCTACAATGAGCAGTTCTTC
NA TRBJ2-1 TRBD2 TRBV5-1 CASSNSGTSGYNEQFF TGCGCCAGCAGCAACTCCGGGACTAGCGGATACAATGAGCAGTTCTTC
NA TRBJ2-3 NA TRBV27 CASSLVQSTDTQYF TGTGCCAGCAGTTTAGTCCAATCCACAGATACGCAGTATTTT
NA TRBJ2-7 NA TRBV3-1 CASSQDLSYEQYF TGTGCCAGCAGCCAGGACTTGTCCTACGAGCAGTACTTC
NA TRBJ1-6 NA TRBV5-4 CASSGLGTLNSPLHF TGTGCCAGCAGCGGCCTGGGGACACTAAATTCACCCCTCCACTTT
NA TRBJ1-2 NA TRBV6-5 CATLREYGYTF TGTGCCACCTTGAGGGAATATGGCTACACCTTC
once TRBJ2-4 TRBD1 TRBV5-6 CASEDRGSANIQYF TGTGCCAGTGAAGACAGGGGTTCTGCAAACATTCAGTACTTC
NA TRBJ2-5 NA TRBV5-1 CASSFEGTLETQYF TGCGCCAGCAGCTTCGAGGGCACTTTAGAGACCCAGTACTTC
NA TRBJ2-5 NA TRBV12-3/TRBV12-4 CASSSVGQETQYF TGTGCCAGCAGTTCAGTGGGCCAAGAGACCCAGTACTTC
NA TRBJ2-7 NA TRBV6-2/TRBV6-3 CASSNWGGEQYF TGTGCCAGCAGTAACTGGGGTGGCGAGCAGTACTTC
NA TRBJ2-4 NA TRBV28 CASSLLSAELAKNIQYF TGTGCCAGCAGTTTACTTTCGGCGGAACTAGCCAAAAACATTCAGTACTTC
NA TRBJ1-1 NA TRBV5-1 CASRLGTLNTEAFF TGCGCCAGCAGGCTCGGCACTTTGAACACTGAAGCTTTCTTT
NA TRBJ1-5 NA TRBV28 CASRGALGNQPQHF TGTGCCAGCAGGGGGGCCCTGGGGAATCAGCCCCAGCATTTT